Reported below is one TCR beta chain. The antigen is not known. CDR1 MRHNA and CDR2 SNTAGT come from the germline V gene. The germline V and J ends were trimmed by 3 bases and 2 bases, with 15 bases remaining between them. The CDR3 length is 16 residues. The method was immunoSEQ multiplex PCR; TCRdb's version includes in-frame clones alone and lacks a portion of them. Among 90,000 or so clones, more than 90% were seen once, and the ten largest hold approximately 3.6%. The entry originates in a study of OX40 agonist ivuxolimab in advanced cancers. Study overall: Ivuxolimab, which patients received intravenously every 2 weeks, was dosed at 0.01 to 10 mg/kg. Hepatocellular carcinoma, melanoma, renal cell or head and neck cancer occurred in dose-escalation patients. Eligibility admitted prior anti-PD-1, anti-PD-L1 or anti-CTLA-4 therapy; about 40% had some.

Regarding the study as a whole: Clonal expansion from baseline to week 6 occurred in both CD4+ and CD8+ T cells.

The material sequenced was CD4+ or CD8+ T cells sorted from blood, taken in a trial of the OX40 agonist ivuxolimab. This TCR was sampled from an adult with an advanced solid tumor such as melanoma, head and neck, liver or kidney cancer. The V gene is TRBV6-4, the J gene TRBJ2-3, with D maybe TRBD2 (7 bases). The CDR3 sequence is CASSEFGGPYTDTQYF. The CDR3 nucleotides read TGTGCCAGCAGTGAGTTCGGGGGGCCCTACACAGATACGCAGTATTTT.